The source of this T cell receptor beta chain is a study of T cells of healthy individuals. V was pared by 0 bases and J by 2 bases, with 3 bases of the junction left unmatched. The length of the CDR3 is 15 residues. Germline CDR1 and CDR2: MGHRA and YSYEKL. TCRdb passed the 5' RACE reads through MiXCR, listing each CDR3 protein once. The data show nearly 100,000 distinct CDR3 sequences, with approximately 18% seen just once and under 7.5% held by the top ten. The origin of this receptor is a human donor in good health. This sequence joins TRBV4-1 and TRBJ1-2; TRBD1 matches 7 bases. This chain's CDR3 is CASSQDRDSNYGYTF. DNA for the CDR3: TGCGCCAGCAGCCAAGATCGGGACAGCAACTATGGCTACACCTTC.